Presented here are 20 T cell receptor beta chains from one specimen sequenced in a study of T cells in Graves' hyperthyroidism and ophthalmopathy. Amplification yielded TCR beta CDR3 regions, with RNA transcripts as the source. Primed by the HTBI set, a first-round RT-PCR was run on the TCR CDR3. Each CDR3 protein gets one entry after TCRdb re-called the multiplex PCR reads with MiXCR. The profile shows some 510,000 distinct CDR3 sequences, less than 25% of them singletons. The sample taken for sequencing was blood. The receptor source for this set is a man aged 18 to 30 with Graves' hyperthyroidism.

There are many counts of this clonotype. V and J are TRBV15 and TRBJ1-5; 9 bases agree with TRBD1. Trimming at V came to 5 bases and at J to 6 bases, leaving 8 bases not matched to a gene. The V gene's germline CDR1 is LNHNV and CDR2 YYDKDF (reference sequence). This CDR3 spans 15 amino acids. In DNA, the CDR3 is TGTGCCACCAGCCCGGACAGGGGTATGGGTCAGCCCCAGCATTTT. It codes for CATSPDRGMGQPQHF.

CDR3: CASTSALGTEQETQYF. The CDR3, as DNA: TGTGCCAGCACCTCAGCCCTGGGGACAGAGCAAGAGACCCAGTACTTC. The V gene is TRBV6-1, the J gene TRBJ2-5; 7 bases are a match to TRBD1. Germline V CDR1 and CDR2: MNHNS, SASEGT. Unmatched junction bases numbered 13, after V lost 7 bases and J lost 2 bases. The CDR3 totals 16 residues.

There are many counts of this clonotype. This chain uses TRBV6-1 with TRBJ1-1, with unresolved D. The CDR3 consists of 13 residues. V was shortened by 6 bases and J by 2 bases, with 10 bases between the two germline ends. Germline V gene lookup returns CDR1 MNHNS and CDR2 SASEGT. The CDR3 reads CASRDTANTEAFF. The CDR3 coding sequence is TGTGCCAGCAGGGATACAGCTAACACTGAAGCTTTCTTT.

This clonotype was detected many times. CDR3: CASSYSVADMNTEAFF. For the CDR3, the DNA is TGTGCCAGCAGTTACTCGGTCGCGGACATGAACACTGAAGCTTTCTTT. This chain joins TRBV6-5 and TRBJ1-1; a possible D gene is TRBD1 (5 bases). The V gene lost 0 bases and the J gene lost 0 bases, with 11 bases spanning the gap. This CDR3 region has 16 residues. CDR1 MNHEY and CDR2 SVGAGI come from the germline V gene.

This clonotype appeared many times. This chain joins TRBV29-1 and TRBJ1-2; 9 bases are shared with TRBD1. CDR3 length: 15 residues. The germline V gene encodes CDR1 SQVTM and CDR2 ANQGSEA. V shed 1 base and J 3 bases; nucleotides not matched to a gene: 6. CDR3 sequence reads: CSVEATGGAYYGYTF. In nucleotides, the CDR3 is TGCAGCGTTGAAGCCACAGGGGGCGCTTACTATGGCTACACCTTC. Complete variable domain (other parts from reference TRBV29-1 and TRBJ1-2): SAVISQKPSRDICQRGTSLTIQCQVDSQVTMMFWYRQQPGQSLTLIATANQGSEATYESGFVIDKFPISRPNLTFSTLTVSNMSPEDSSIYLCSVEATGGAYYGYTFGSGTRLTVV.

Ten or more counts support this clonotype. The J gene is TRBJ2-5, the V gene TRBV27; 8 bases match TRBD1. CDR1 is MNHEY, CDR2 SMNVEV, per germline (reference sequence). The CDR3 runs to 15 residues. Trimming took 11 bases from V and 5 from J; bases not matched to a gene: 16. This chain's CDR3 is CAPSRGVTGEETQYF. In DNA form, the CDR3 reads TGTGCCCCCTCTAGGGGGGTGACAGGGGAGGAGACCCAGTACTTC.

This clonotype appeared many times. The chain has TRBV19 and TRBJ1-5; possibly TRBD1 for D (6 bases). Germline-derived CDR1 and CDR2 are LNHDA and SQIVND (reference sequence). The CDR3 runs 14 residues. Deletions cut 3 bases from V and 4 bases from J, with 10 bases between. The DNA of the CDR3 is TGTGCCAGTAGTATTGGAACAGGGAATCAGCCCCAGCATTTT. Protein sequence: CASSIGTGNQPQHF.

A few counts support this clonotype. The genes are TRBV7-7 and TRBJ2-1; D ambiguous. V lost 5 bases to trimming and J lost 2 bases, with 10 bases between them. This CDR3 is 14 amino acids long. From germline, CDR1 is SSHAT and CDR2 FNYEAQ (reference sequence). The CDR3 DNA follows: TGTGCCAGCAGCCCGTCCAGAACCTACAATGAGCAGTTCTTC. Amino acids: CASSPSRTYNEQFF.

This clonotype has only a few counts. A read error is possible here, since a much larger clone lies one base away. This chain links TRBV13 with TRBJ2-5; tentatively, D is TRBD2 (5 bases). CDR1 is PRHDT and CDR2 is FYEKMQ in the germline V gene (reference sequence). The CDR3 runs 12 residues. In DNA, the CDR3 is TGTGCCAGCGGAGGCCCCGTAGAGACCAAGTACTTC. This translates into CASGGPVETKYF.

This clonotype was seen at least ten times. The chain employs TRBV27 and TRBJ1-1, with TRBD1 matching over 7 bases. CDR3 length: 15 amino acids. The trim removed 4 bases at V and 0 bases at J, leaving 5 bases unmatched. Per germline, CDR1 MNHEY and CDR2 SMNVEV (reference sequence). CDR3 amino acids: CASSSLTGMNTEAFF. The CDR3 DNA follows: TGTGCCAGCAGTTCATTGACAGGGATGAACACTGAAGCTTTCTTT.

The table lists this clonotype with many counts. The chain links TRBV29-1 to TRBJ1-1; the D is unclear. The CDR3 totals 12 residues. Trimming removed 4 bases from V and 1 base from J, with 7 bases in between. The germline V gene encodes CDR1 SQVTM and CDR2 ANQGSEA. The CDR3 is CSVASRNTEAFF. Written as DNA, the CDR3 is TGCAGCGTTGCATCCCGGAACACTGAAGCTTTCTTT.

A few counts support this clonotype. One junction end disagrees with the germline gene, perhaps due to a read error. V and J are TRBV5-1 and TRBJ2-5; D is undetermined. From germline, CDR1 is SGHRS and CDR2 YFSETQ. This CDR3 has 13 residues. As DNA, the CDR3 is TGCGTCAGCATACGGACGCCGGGAGAGACCCAGTACTTC. Protein: CVSIRTPGETQYF.

This clonotype has more than one count but fewer than ten. The rearrangement joins TRBV6-1 to TRBJ1-1; D is ambiguous. The V gene lost 1 base and the J gene lost 1 base, with 4 bases spanning the gap. The germline V gene has CDR1 MNHNS and CDR2 SASEGT. This CDR3 contains 13 residues. The CDR3 sequence is CASSEVWNTEAFF. The CDR3 coding sequence is TGTGCCAGCAGTGAAGTATGGAACACTGAAGCTTTCTTT.

The chain is built from TRBV4-2 and TRBJ2-7, with D maybe TRBD2 (6 bases). Germline V CDR1 and CDR2: LGHNA, YNFKEQ. V shed 1 base and J shed 6 bases, with 16 bases lying between them. This CDR3 is 15 amino acids long. The CDR3 is CASSQVGTSHLEQYF. The CDR3 coding sequence is TGTGCCAGCAGCCAAGTCGGGACTTCCCACCTCGAGCAGTACTTC.

In this sample, this clonotype turned up many times. The genes are TRBV12-3 or TRBV12-4 and TRBJ2-2, with 9 bases matching TRBD1. The CDR3 has 19 amino acids. V shed 3 bases and J 2 bases; nucleotides not matched to a gene: 13. The CDR3 DNA reads as TGTGCCAGCAGTTTCCCCCCGGACAGGGGCCTTCAAAACACCGGGGAGCTGTTTTTT. This encodes CASSFPPDRGLQNTGELFF.

At least ten counts were recorded for this clonotype. The J gene is TRBJ2-5, the V gene TRBV27; D perhaps matches TRBD1 (5 bases). Trimming stripped 6 bases from V and 5 bases from J, with 19 bases between. The CDR3 length is 15 residues. The germline CDR1 and CDR2 sequences are MNHEY and SMNVEV (reference sequence). This CDR3 reads CASRTEGASLETQYF. CDR3 nucleotides: TGTGCCAGCAGGACTGAAGGGGCCTCCCTGGAGACCCAGTACTTC.

The sample holds many counts of this clonotype. The V call is TRBV28, the J call TRBJ1-5; possible D gene TRBD1, 6 bases. Germline V gene data show CDR1 as MDHEN and CDR2 as SYDVKM. The V gene lost 5 bases and the J gene lost 0 bases, with 8 bases spanning the gap. The CDR3 totals 14 residues. The CDR3 DNA reads TGTGCCAGCAGTCCGGACAGTAGCAATCAGCCCCAGCATTTT. Amino acid sequence: CASSPDSSNQPQHF.

This chain joins TRBV11-1 and TRBJ2-5; D is unclear. Germline V lookup: CDR1 SGHAT, CDR2 FQDESV (reference sequence). Trimming took off 8 bases at V and 5 bases at J, with 15 bases between the two ends. This CDR3 is 13 amino acids long. The DNA of the CDR3 is TGTGCCAGCGGACGTCGCTTATTGGAGACCCAGTACTTC. This translates into CASGRRLLETQYF.

Many counts were recorded for this clonotype. V usage is TRBV12-3 or TRBV12-4 and J usage is TRBJ2-5; no reliable D call. The length of the CDR3 is 13 residues. V lost 2 bases to trimming and J lost 4 bases, with 8 bases between them. The CDR3 reads CASSLRRVETQYF. In DNA form, the CDR3 reads TGTGCCAGCAGTTTAAGAAGGGTAGAGACCCAGTACTTC.

The chain is built from TRBV7-8 and TRBJ1-1, with 9 bases identical to TRBD1. The CDR3 consists of 14 residues. V lost 7 bases, J lost 5 bases, and 8 bases stayed unmatched. The V gene's germline CDR1 is SGHVS and CDR2 FQNEAQ. CDR3 sequence reads: CASKKGTGSTEAFF. In nucleotides, the CDR3 is TGTGCCAGCAAAAAAGGGACAGGGAGTACTGAAGCTTTCTTT. The full variable domain, rest sourced from reference TRBV7-8 and TRBJ1-1, is GAGVSQSPRYKVAKRGQDVALRCDPISGHVSLFWYQQALGQGPEFLTYFQNEAQLDKSGLPSDRFFAERPEGSVSTLKIQRTQQEDSAVYLCASKKGTGSTEAFFGQGTRLTVV.